The sequence of this T cell receptor beta chain was determined in a study of shared clonotypes between healthy human individuals. This clone was observed a single time. The CDR3 is made up of 14 amino acids. The ends were cut back, 0 bases at V and 5 bases at J, with 10 bases in the middle. The V gene's germline CDR1 is MNHEY and CDR2 SVGAGI. In replicate PCRs of unsorted PBMC, approximately 320 ng DNA, around 30,000 T cell genomes, was used. Sequencing used immunoSEQ multiplex PCR; TCRdb keeps in-frame clones, though not all of them. The repertoire includes 530,000 or so clones, over 75% of them detected once, and about 12% sits in the top ten.

The rearrangement links TRBV6-5 to TRBJ1-1; tentative D call: TRBD1 (5 bases). The sequence was collected from a woman aged 35 to 49 in good health. Some clones in this sample may be carry-over from other donors' samples. Sequencing was carried out using PBMCs. The CDR3 reads CASSYSWAGTEAFF. In nucleotides, the CDR3 is TGTGCCAGCAGTTACTCGTGGGCAGGGACTGAAGCTTTCTTT.